One sample yielded the 17 T cell receptor beta chains listed below, sequenced in a study of T cells in narcolepsy. Profiled with immunoSEQ multiplex PCR; TCRdb holds only in-frame clones, not every one. This table holds about 31,000 clones, over 75% found once. The sequencing input was CD45RA- memory CD4+ T cells from PBMCs. These receptors were taken from a human donor with narcolepsy.

This chain connects TRBV5-1 to TRBJ2-5; a possible D gene is TRBD1 (6 bases). Germline assignment: CDR1 SGHRS and CDR2 YFSETQ. The CDR3 spans 15 residues. Trimming took 1 base from V and 5 from J, leaving 15 bases between them. The chain's CDR3 is CASSLSQGSSETQYF. CDR3 coding DNA: TGCGCCAGCAGCTTGTCTCAGGGGTCCTCGGAGACCCAGTACTTC.

This chain connects TRBV6-5 to TRBJ2-7, with no clear D. This CDR3 contains 16 residues. Germline lookup yields CDR1 MNHEY and CDR2 SVGAGI. V gave up 0 bases and J gave up 6 bases, with 18 bases separating them. The CDR3 nucleotides are TGTGCCAGCAGTTACTCTTGGGCCTCAGGAAGTAGCGAGCAGTACTTC. Protein sequence: CASSYSWASGSSEQYF.

J is TRBJ2-6 and V is TRBV5-6; no reliable D call. Germline V gene lookup returns CDR1 SGHDT and CDR2 YYEEEE. Between the trimmed V and J ends, which lost 2 bases and 0 bases, there was a span of 6 bases. This CDR3 comprises 15 residues. The CDR3 reads CASSFSISGANVLTF. CDR3 nucleotide sequence: TGTGCCAGCAGCTTTTCGATCTCTGGGGCCAACGTCCTGACTTTC.

The chain uses TRBV9 and TRBJ1-3, with D unclear. The CDR3 has 15 residues. Germline CDR1 is SGDLS and CDR2 is YYNGEE. Trimming pared 2 bases from V and 2 bases from J, leaving 11 bases between. CDR3 nucleotides: TGTGCCAGCAGCGTCGGAGGTCTGGCTGGAAACACCATATATTTT. It yields the protein CASSVGGLAGNTIYF. Based on the CDR3 plus reference TRBV9 and TRBJ1-3, the full variable domain is DSGVTQTPKHLITATGQRVTLRCSPRSGDLSVYWYQQSLDQGLQFLIQYYNGEERAKGNILERFSAQQFPDLHSELNLSSLELGDSALYFCASSVGGLAGNTIYFGEGSWLTVV.

Only one count was recorded for this clone. The rearrangement uses TRBV6-1 and TRBJ1-4, with 7 nucleotides matching TRBD1. This CDR3 is 14 amino acids long. Germline assignment: CDR1 MNHNS and CDR2 SASEGT. With V trimmed by 4 bases and J by 5 bases, 4 bases remained unmatched. The CDR3 bases are TGTGCCAGCAGTGGGACAGGATCGAATGAAAAACTGTTTTTT. Its translation is CASSGTGSNEKLFF.

V and J are TRBV18 and TRBJ2-7; 8 bases align to TRBD1. V dropped 0 bases and J dropped 0; count of bases not matched to a gene: 4. The CDR3 length is 16 residues. CDR1 and CDR2 from the germline V gene are KGHSH and LQKENI. The DNA for the CDR3 is TGTGCCAGCTCACCACCGGCAGGACAGGGCTCCTACGAGCAGTACTTC. Translation gives CASSPPAGQGSYEQYF.

The gene calls are TRBV19 and TRBJ1-4, with D possibly TRBD1 on 6 matching bases. With 1 base removed from V and 0 bases from J, the gap between germline ends came to 9 bases. This CDR3 contains 16 residues. The V gene's germline CDR1 is LNHDA and CDR2 SQIVND (reference sequence). The CDR3 sequence: CASSIGGTSTNEKLFF. CDR3 DNA sequence: TGTGCCAGTAGTATAGGGGGGACATCAACTAATGAAAAACTGTTTTTT.

The chain recombines TRBV25-1 with TRBJ2-7, with 8 nucleotides matching TRBD1. V lost 4 bases, J lost 6 bases, and 5 bases stayed unmatched. The CDR3 has 13 amino acids. Germline V lookup: CDR1 MGHDK, CDR2 SYGVNS. DNA of the CDR3: TGTGCCAGCAGTGGCCGGACAGGGTCCGAGCAGTACTTC. Residues: CASSGRTGSEQYF.

The chain employs TRBV28 and TRBJ2-3; TRBD2 might be the D (6 bases). CDR1 MDHEN and CDR2 SYDVKM come from the germline V gene. V was clipped by 3 bases and J by 0 bases, with 13 bases between them. The CDR3 covers 16 residues. The CDR3 loop is CASSFQGGDSTDTQYF. The DNA of the CDR3 is TGTGCCAGCAGTTTTCAAGGAGGGGATAGCACAGATACGCAGTATTTT.

The chain recombines TRBV2 with TRBJ1-2, with D tentatively TRBD1 (6 bases). This CDR3 has 14 amino acids. V was cut by 5 bases and J by 4 bases, with 14 bases left in between. CDR1 is SNHLY and CDR2 is FYNNEI in the germline V gene. CDR3 DNA: TGTGCCAGCAGTACCCGTCGGGGGGCCTATGGCTACACCTTC. Translation gives CASSTRRGAYGYTF.

The chain employs TRBV5-1 and TRBJ2-1; 10 nucleotides align to TRBD1. The germline CDR1 and CDR2 sequences are SGHRS and YFSETQ. The CDR3 extends over 21 amino acids. V lost 3 bases and J lost 0; bases outside the gene matches: 18. CDR3 DNA: TGCGCCAGCAGCTCCGACAGGGGGCCCGGACTAGCCAGGAGCTCCTACAATGAGCAGTTCTTC. Its translation is CASSSDRGPGLARSSYNEQFF.

The V and J genes are TRBV7-2 and TRBJ2-3, with 8 bases matching TRBD2. Per the germline V gene, CDR1 is SGHTA and CDR2 is FQGNSA. The length of the CDR3 is 14 residues. V was pared by 4 bases and J by 9 bases, with 9 bases of the junction left unmatched. The CDR3 nucleotides read TGTGCCAGCAGCTCGGGACTAGGGGTCGGCACGCAGTATTTT. Amino acids: CASSSGLGVGTQYF.

This chain connects TRBV2 to TRBJ1-1; no definite D call. CDR1 is SNHLY, CDR2 FYNNEI, per germline. V lost 1 base, J lost 4 bases, and 10 bases lay in between. The CDR3 is 14 residues long. In nucleotides, the CDR3 is TGTGCCAGCAGTGAAGTGACGGGGTCCACTGAAGCTTTCTTT. Its translation: CASSEVTGSTEAFF.

The J gene is TRBJ2-1, the V gene TRBV11-3; D remains ambiguous. Germline CDR1 reads SGHNT; CDR2 reads YENEEA. CDR3 length equals 13 residues. Trimming stripped 2 bases from V and 5 bases from J, with 7 bases between. CDR3: CASSLKANNEQFF. Here the CDR3 DNA reads TGTGCCAGCAGCTTAAAGGCCAACAATGAGCAGTTCTTC.

The sample holds one count of this clone. The chain carries TRBV4-1 and TRBJ1-4; TRBD1 agrees at 7 bases. CDR3 length: 15 amino acids. Trimming at V came to 4 bases and at J to 6 bases, leaving 8 bases not matched to a gene. Germline lookup yields CDR1 MGHRA and CDR2 YSYEKL. In nucleotides, the CDR3 is TGCGCCAGCAGCCCCGGGGACAGATGGGATGAAAAACTGTTTTTT. Its protein is CASSPGDRWDEKLFF.

The rearrangement links TRBV12-5 to TRBJ2-1; D is perhaps TRBD1 or TRBD2 (5 bases each). CDR1 is LGHNT and CDR2 is FRNRAP in the germline V gene. Trimming took off 6 bases at V and 4 bases at J, with 13 bases between the two ends. The CDR3 runs 14 residues. In DNA, the CDR3 is TGTGCTAGTGGGGGACCACTCCTATACAATGAGCAGTTCTTC. It specifies CASGGPLLYNEQFF.

The chain is built from TRBV6-6 and TRBJ1-2, with a weak D call TRBD1 (5 bases). The CDR3 totals 13 residues. The V and J ends lost 5 bases and 8 bases respectively, with 15 bases between them. Germline V gives CDR1 MNHNY, CDR2 SVGAGI (reference sequence). The CDR3 coding sequence is TGTGCCAGCAGTCGGACCAGGGTGGGAGGCTACACCTTC. It specifies CASSRTRVGGYTF.